The rows below give T cell receptor beta chains drawn from one sample of a study of blood T cells in healthy people across ages. Via MiXCR, TCRdb re-called the 5' RACE reads, giving one row per CDR3 protein. The sample lists about 320,000 distinct CDR3 sequences, 25% to 30% occurring once. The source material was blood. These receptors came from a woman in her sixties or seventies in good health. Each CDR3 is given with its conserved first and last residue. A D gene is named only where the DNA matches it firmly. Clone sizes are given selectively: once, few, many, or a class where the clone is expanded.

>few|13|TRBJ1-5|-|TRBV20-1
CSARDNLVQPQHF
TGCAGTGCTAGGGACAATCTCGTTCAGCCCCAGCATTTT
>few|16|TRBJ1-5|-|TRBV28
CASSLYPGAGNQPQHF
TGTGCCAGCAGTTTATACCCAGGGGCCGGCAATCAGCCCCAGCATTTT
>-|15|TRBJ2-5|-|TRBV5-1
CASSLDGHRGETQYF
TGCGCCAGCAGCTTGGACGGACATAGAGGAGAGACCCAGTACTTC
>-|16|TRBJ1-1|-|TRBV7-9
CASSLESGRLGTEAFF
TGTGCCAGCAGCTTAGAATCGGGCCGTCTGGGGACTGAAGCTTTCTTT
>-|15|TRBJ1-2|-|TRBV5-4
CASNNEMGASYGYTF
TGTGCCAGCAACAACGAAATGGGGGCCTCTTATGGCTACACCTTC
>many|17|TRBJ2-5|TRBD2|TRBV20-1
CSARYGTSGSRGETQYF
TGCAGTGCTAGATACGGGACTAGCGGGAGTAGGGGAGAGACCCAGTACTTC
>many|13|TRBJ2-7|-|TRBV7-8
CASSFDLSYEQYF
TGTGCCAGCAGCTTTGACCTATCCTACGAGCAGTACTTC
>many|12|TRBJ1-2|-|TRBV12-3/TRBV12-4
CASSLLNYGYTF
TGTGCCAGCAGTTTGCTTAACTATGGCTACACCTTC
>-|13|TRBJ2-3|-|TRBV12-3/TRBV12-4
CASSLMRTDTQYF
TGTGCCAGCAGTTTGATGAGGACAGATACGCAGTATTTT
>many|15|TRBJ1-6|-|TRBV27
CASSVERLGGSSLHF
TGTGCCAGCAGTGTAGAGCGCCTGGGGGGCTCATCCCTCCACTTT
>few|14|TRBJ1-4|-|TRBV28
CASGRPATNEKLFF
TGTGCCAGCGGACGACCTGCAACTAATGAAAAACTGTTTTTT
>-|14|TRBJ1-2|-|TRBV28
CASSSVTDYRGYTF
TGTGCCAGCAGTTCCGTGACCGACTACCGGGGCTACACCTTC
>-|14|TRBJ2-7|TRBD1|TRBV7-8
CASRTGTVAHEQYF
TGTGCCAGCAGGACCGGGACAGTTGCCCACGAGCAGTACTTC
>-|14|TRBJ1-2|TRBD1|TRBV3-1
CASSQDLDRTIHTF
TGTGCCAGCAGCCAAGATTTGGACAGGACGATTCACACCTTC
>-|15|TRBJ1-2|TRBD1|TRBV9
CASSKGTEPNYGYTF
TGTGCCAGCAGCAAGGGGACAGAACCTAACTATGGCTACACCTTC
>-|14|TRBJ2-1|TRBD2|TRBV20-1
CSARLLAGVVEQFF
TGCAGTGCTAGACTCCTAGCGGGAGTGGTTGAGCAGTTCTTC
>few|13|TRBJ2-7|-|TRBV28
CASSLYGGYEQYF
TGTGCCAGCAGTTTATATGGGGGATACGAGCAGTACTTC
>few|18|TRBJ2-2|-|TRBV6-2/TRBV6-3
CASSYSRTTGPNTGELFF
TGTGCCAGCAGTTACTCCCGCACTACAGGGCCGAACACCGGGGAGCTGTTTTTT
>-|14|TRBJ2-5|-|TRBV7-7
CASSLGVGGETQYF
TGTGCTAGCAGCTTAGGTGTAGGGGGAGAGACCCAGTACTTC
>-|11|TRBJ2-7|-|TRBV5-5
CASSFTHEQYF
TGTGCCAGCAGCTTTACCCACGAGCAGTACTTC
>-|16|TRBJ2-2|-|TRBV24-1
CATSDLRGGDTGELFF
TGTGCCACCAGTGATTTAAGGGGTGGGGACACCGGGGAGCTGTTTTTT
>few|14|TRBJ1-4|-|TRBV6-5
CASSSGGTGEKLFF
TGTGCCAGCAGTTCGGGGGGTACTGGCGAAAAACTGTTTTTT
>few|16|TRBJ2-1|TRBD2|TRBV28
CASSSLAGVTNNEQFF
TGTGCCAGCAGTTCTCTAGCGGGAGTAACCAACAATGAGCAGTTCTTC
>few|16|TRBJ2-3|TRBD2|TRBV11-2
CASSYGTSGSTDTQYF
TGTGCCAGCAGCTACGGGACTAGCGGGAGCACTGATACGCAGTATTTT
>-|15|TRBJ2-1|-|TRBV9
CASSRATSSYNEQFF
TGTGCCAGCAGCCGAGCGACGAGCTCCTACAATGAGCAGTTCTTC
>few|16|TRBJ2-3|-|TRBV9
CASSGLMASETDTQYF
TGTGCCAGCAGCGGACTTATGGCCTCGGAAACAGATACGCAGTATTTT
>-|15|TRBJ2-5|TRBD2|TRBV7-2
CASSWTSGAQETQYF
TGTGCCAGCAGCTGGACTAGCGGGGCACAAGAGACCCAGTACTTC
>-|14|TRBJ2-2|-|TRBV10-3
CAISELGNTGELFF
TGTGCCATCAGTGAGTTGGGCAACACCGGGGAGCTGTTTTTT
>few|16|TRBJ1-2|-|TRBV20-1
CSAREGTLGTNYGYTF
TGCAGTGCTAGAGAAGGCACCCTAGGGACTAACTATGGCTACACCTTC
>few|14|TRBJ1-4|-|TRBV29-1
CSVAQPDKGEKLFF
TGCAGCGTTGCCCAACCGGACAAGGGTGAAAAACTGTTTTTT
>few|15|TRBJ1-6|-|TRBV7-2
CASSFGMSKNSPLHF
TGTGCCAGCAGCTTCGGGATGTCGAAGAATTCACCCCTCCACTTT
>many|13|TRBJ1-1|TRBD1|TRBV29-1
CSVEEQGGTEAFF
TGCAGCGTTGAAGAGCAGGGGGGCACTGAAGCTTTCTTT
>few|15|TRBJ2-6|-|TRBV28
CASSFRRTGANVLTF
TGTGCCAGCAGTTTCCGGCGGACTGGGGCCAACGTCCTGACTTTC
>-|16|TRBJ2-3|TRBD1|TRBV5-1
CASSLGPGQGTITQYF
TGCGCCAGCAGCCTGGGACCGGGACAGGGGACGATAACGCAGTATTTT
>few|12|TRBJ2-7|-|TRBV18
CASSTSLYEQYF
TGTGCCAGCTCAACTAGTCTGTACGAGCAGTACTTC
>few|16|TRBJ2-1|TRBD2|TRBV5-1
CASSFASGSRYNEQFF
TGCGCCAGCAGCTTCGCTAGCGGGAGCAGATACAATGAGCAGTTCTTC
>-|13|TRBJ1-2|-|TRBV28
CASSLGVGVGYTF
TGTGCCAGCAGTTTGGGGGTCGGGGTTGGCTACACCTTC
>-|13|TRBJ2-2|-|TRBV20-1
CSARDYITGELFF
TGCAGTGCTAGGGACTATATTACCGGGGAGCTGTTTTTT
>many|16|TRBJ2-5|-|TRBV5-5
CASSLWGGRTQETQYF
TGTGCCAGCAGCTTGTGGGGCGGACGAACACAAGAGACCCAGTACTTC
>few|13|TRBJ2-2|-|TRBV20-1
CSAWDSLIGKLFF
TGCAGTGCTTGGGACTCCCTAATCGGGAAGCTGTTTTTT